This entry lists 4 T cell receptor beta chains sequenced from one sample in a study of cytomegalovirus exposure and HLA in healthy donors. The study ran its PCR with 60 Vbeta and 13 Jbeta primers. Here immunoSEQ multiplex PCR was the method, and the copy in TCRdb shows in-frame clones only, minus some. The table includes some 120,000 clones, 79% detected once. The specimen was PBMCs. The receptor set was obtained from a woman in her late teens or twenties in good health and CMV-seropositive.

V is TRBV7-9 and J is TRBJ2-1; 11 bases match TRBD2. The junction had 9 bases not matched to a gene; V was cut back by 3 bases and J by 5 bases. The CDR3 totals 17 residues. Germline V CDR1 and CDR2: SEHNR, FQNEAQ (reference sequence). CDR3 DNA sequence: TGTGCCAGCAGCTTTCCAATACTAGCGGGAGAACACAATGAGCAGTTCTTC. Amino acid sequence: CASSFPILAGEHNEQFF.

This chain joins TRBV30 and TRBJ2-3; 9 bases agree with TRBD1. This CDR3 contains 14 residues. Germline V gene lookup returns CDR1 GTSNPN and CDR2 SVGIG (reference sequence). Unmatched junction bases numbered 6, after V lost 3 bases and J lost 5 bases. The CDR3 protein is CAWSIGQGIDTQYF. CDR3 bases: TGTGCCTGGAGCATTGGACAGGGGATAGATACGCAGTATTTT.

The CDR3, as DNA: TGTGCCAGCAGCTTTGGCTTGAACACTGAAGCTTTCTTT. It is translated as CASSFGLNTEAFF. The chain recombines TRBV7-8 with TRBJ1-1; D gene ambiguous. CDR1 and CDR2 from the germline V gene are SGHVS and FQNEAQ. V was pared by 3 bases and J by 0 bases, with 5 bases between. The CDR3 consists of 13 residues.

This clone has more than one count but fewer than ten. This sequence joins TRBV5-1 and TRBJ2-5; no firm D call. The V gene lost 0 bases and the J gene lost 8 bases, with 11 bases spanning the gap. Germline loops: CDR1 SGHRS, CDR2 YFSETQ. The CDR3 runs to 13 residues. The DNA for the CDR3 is TGCGCCAGCAGCTTGGAAAGCTCCGTAACCCAGTACTTC. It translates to CASSLESSVTQYF. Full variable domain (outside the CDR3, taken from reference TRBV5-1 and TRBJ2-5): KAGVTQTPRYLIKTRGQQVTLSCSPISGHRSVSWYQQTPGQGLQFLFEYFSETQRNKGNFPGRFSGRQFSNSRSEMNVSTLELGDSALYLCASSLESSVTQYFGPGTRLLVL.